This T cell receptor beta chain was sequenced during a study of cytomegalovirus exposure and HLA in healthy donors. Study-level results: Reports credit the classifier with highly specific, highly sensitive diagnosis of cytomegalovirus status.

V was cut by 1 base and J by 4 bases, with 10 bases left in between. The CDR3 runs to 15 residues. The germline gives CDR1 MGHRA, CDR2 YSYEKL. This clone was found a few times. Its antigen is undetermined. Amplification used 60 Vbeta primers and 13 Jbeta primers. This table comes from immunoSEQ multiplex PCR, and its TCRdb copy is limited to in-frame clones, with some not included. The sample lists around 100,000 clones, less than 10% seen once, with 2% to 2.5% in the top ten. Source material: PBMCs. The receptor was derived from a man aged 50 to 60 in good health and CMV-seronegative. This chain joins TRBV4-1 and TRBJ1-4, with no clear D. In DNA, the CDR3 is TGCGCCAGCAGCCAAGCAGCGGCCATTAATGAAAAACTGTTTTTT. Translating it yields CASSQAAAINEKLFF.